The TCR beta chain under discussion was sequenced for a study of T cell repertoires in cytomegalovirus infection. Turning to the study itself: Alongside well-studied HLA-B-restricted CMV epitopes, recently identified HLA-C-restricted CMV epitopes were also used. Indications came from public TCR beta signatures; they pointed to CMV infection and to a matching HLA type. Broader study findings: It was HLA-C-restricted CMV-specific TCR beta clonotypes that dominated the response ex vivo.

This clonotype was recorded a few times. The antigen is not known. A single record per CDR3 protein comes from TCRdb applying MiXCR to the reads. This table holds some 480,000 distinct CDR3 sequences, roughly 34% found once. The CDR3 has 13 residues. Germline V lookup: CDR1 SGHTA, CDR2 FQGTGA. V lost 4 bases to trimming and J lost 9 bases; unmatched junction nucleotides: 0. This sequence was found in a human donor in good health (CMV status not recorded). Some clones in this sample may be carry-over from other donors' samples. The chain employs TRBV7-3 and TRBJ2-1; 13 positions agree with TRBD2. The sample here was cultured PBMCs, taken from culture after CMV antigen stimulation. CDR3 residues: CASSWTSGSEQFF. CDR3 bases: TGTGCCAGCAGCTGGACTAGCGGGAGTGAGCAGTTCTTC.